One sample yielded the 13 T cell receptor beta chains listed below, sequenced in a study of blood T cell repertoires in COVID-19. The table came from immunoSEQ multiplex PCR; TCRdb's copy has only in-frame clones and leaves some out. The table includes about 240,000 clones, roughly 87% detected once. Material for sequencing was peripheral blood. The receptor source for this set is a man in his fifties or sixties who had recovered from COVID-19.

The chain has TRBV12-3 or TRBV12-4 and TRBJ2-1; TRBD2 agrees at 7 bases. Unmatched junction bases numbered 2, after V lost 5 bases and J lost 7 bases. CDR3 length: 12 residues. CDR3 coding DNA: TGTGCCAGCAGTCAAGCGGGGAATGAGCAGTTCTTC. It translates to CASSQAGNEQFF.

V gene TRBV9 combines with J gene TRBJ1-5, with D possibly TRBD1 on 6 matching bases. The V end lost 1 base, the J end lost 0 bases, and 8 bases lay between the germline ends. This CDR3 region has 15 residues. Germline loops: CDR1 SGDLS, CDR2 YYNGEE. The CDR3: CASSVQGSSNQPQHF. CDR3 bases: TGTGCCAGCAGCGTACAGGGGAGTAGCAATCAGCCCCAGCATTTT. Using reference TRBV9 and TRBJ1-5 for the parts outside the CDR3, the full variable domain is DSGVTQTPKHLITATGQRVTLRCSPRSGDLSVYWYQQSLDQGLQFLIQYYNGEERAKGNILERFSAQQFPDLHSELNLSSLELGDSALYFCASSVQGSSNQPQHFGDGTRLSIL.

The V gene is TRBV10-3, the J gene TRBJ2-7, with no clear D. The germline V and J ends were trimmed by 4 bases and 3 bases, with 4 bases remaining between them. Germline loops: CDR1 ENHRY, CDR2 SYGVKD. CDR3 size: 11 residues. As DNA, the CDR3 is TGTGCCATCAGTGCAAACTACGAGCAGTACTTC. It is translated as CAISANYEQYF.

This clone was picked up one time. V and J are TRBV6-5 and TRBJ1-1, with a tentative D call TRBD1 (5 bases). V dropped 1 base and J dropped 4 bases, with 16 bases sitting between them. Germline CDR1 reads MNHEY; CDR2 reads SVGAGI. CDR3 size: 16 residues. The CDR3 DNA reads as TGTGCCAGCAGTTACTTCACAAATAGGGGCGTCACTGAAGCTTTCTTT. It is translated as CASSYFTNRGVTEAFF.

The chain has TRBV6-5 and TRBJ2-1; TRBD1 aligns across 9 bases. V gave up 6 bases and J gave up 10 bases; unmatched junction bases: 4. Germline V CDR1 and CDR2: MNHEY, SVGAGI. CDR3 length: 12 amino acids. Written as DNA, the CDR3 is TGTGCCAGCAGCCGGACAGGGGCCGAGCAGTTCTTC. Protein: CASSRTGAEQFF.

This rearrangement joins TRBV3-1 (or the pseudogene TRBV3-2) to TRBJ2-7; 8 nucleotides align to TRBD1. Germline V gives CDR1 LGHDT, CDR2 YNNKEL (reference sequence). The CDR3 is 16 amino acids. V shed 2 bases, J shed 6 bases, and the junction held 12 bases outside the gene matches. CDR3 protein: CASSQTYRDRRREQYF. The CDR3 DNA is TGTGCCAGCAGCCAAACCTACCGGGACAGGCGTCGCGAGCAGTACTTC.

V and J are TRBV19 and TRBJ2-7, with D perhaps matching TRBD1 (6 bases). This CDR3 has 14 residues. Germline CDR1 reads LNHDA; CDR2 reads SQIVND (reference sequence). With 4 bases removed from V and 1 base from J, the gap between germline ends came to 11 bases. For the CDR3, the DNA is TGTGCCAGTAGTACCGGGGACACGTCCTACGAGCAGTACTTC. Its protein product is CASSTGDTSYEQYF.

This sequence joins TRBV4-1 and TRBJ2-7; D gene uncertain. Deletions cut 4 bases from V and 1 base from J, with 17 bases between. This CDR3 has 16 amino acids. Germline V lookup: CDR1 MGHRA, CDR2 YSYEKL. The CDR3: CASSRLMIDRSYEQYF. CDR3 nucleotides: TGCGCCAGCAGCCGATTAATGATCGATAGATCCTACGAGCAGTACTTC.

This sequence joins TRBV10-3 and TRBJ2-3; perhaps TRBD2 as D (6 bases). The CDR3 sequence is 14 residues long. Trimming left V 3 bases short and J 1 base short, with 8 bases between. Germline loops: CDR1 ENHRY, CDR2 SYGVKD. The DNA of the CDR3 is TGTGCCATCAGTGAAACGGGGGGCACAGATACGCAGTATTTT. This translates into CAISETGGTDTQYF.

The genes are TRBV7-9 and TRBJ1-1, with D perhaps matching TRBD1 (5 bases). V was clipped by 1 base and J by 1 base, with 13 bases between them. This CDR3 contains 16 residues. Germline V CDR1 and CDR2: SEHNR, FQNEAQ (reference sequence). CDR3 DNA: TGTGCCAGCAGCTTAGAAGGGGCCCTGAGGAACACTGAAGCTTTCTTT. Translation: CASSLEGALRNTEAFF.

The chain joins TRBV25-1 to TRBJ1-2; D remains unclear. CDR1 is MGHDK and CDR2 is SYGVNS in the germline V gene. Trimming removed 10 bases at V and 0 bases at J, with 6 bases between. This CDR3 has 11 amino acids. The CDR3 DNA is TGTGCCACCGGGACTAACTATGGCTACACCTTC. Translating it yields CATGTNYGYTF.

The chain joins TRBV4-2 to TRBJ2-7, with 10 bases that match TRBD2. CDR1 and CDR2 from the germline V gene are LGHNA and YNFKEQ. Germline trimming cut 4 bases from V and 6 bases from J; bases unmatched to any gene: 9. The CDR3 has 15 residues. CDR3 loop: CASSRVIAGGSEQYF. CDR3 DNA sequence: TGTGCCAGCAGCCGGGTGATAGCGGGGGGTTCCGAGCAGTACTTC.

The chain couples TRBV20-1 to TRBJ1-5, with a weak D call TRBD1 (5 bases). This CDR3 region has 14 residues. The V gene lost 3 bases and the J gene lost 7 bases, with 16 bases spanning the gap. Germline CDR1 and CDR2: DFQATT and SNEGSKA (reference sequence). CDR3 nucleotides: TGCAGTGCTAGTGACCTGGGGGGTAAGCAGCCCCAGCATTTT. Protein: CSASDLGGKQPQHF.